This T cell receptor beta chain was observed in a study of tumor-infiltrating lymphocytes in primary liver carcinoma. On this clonotype itself: One base away lies a much larger clone, so this may be a sequencing read error.

The trim removed 2 bases at V and 4 bases at J, leaving 10 bases unmatched. Germline-derived CDR1 and CDR2 are MNHEY and SVGAGI. The CDR3 has 16 residues. It was unsorted whole blood that yielded blood RNA, and germline DNA was also extracted. The patients lived with chronic HBV infection and had not yet received any treatment. Blood samples of roughly 4 milliliters were drawn preoperatively. With a constant-region primer, TCR beta cDNA was made from about 0.55 ug of total RNA. Libraries for TCR beta were built through three nested multiplex PCR rounds, which together made up a slightly modified ARM-PCR procedure. Rounds one and two of PCR, each of 10 cycles, were primed with TRBV1-TRBV30 forward primers and a C-beta reverse primer. In TCRdb, the multiplex PCR reads were re-called with MiXCR into one record per CDR3 protein. The sample lists approximately 330,000 distinct CDR3 sequences; roughly 61% were seen once.

The rearrangement uses TRBV6-5 and TRBJ2-7, with 8 bases fitting TRBD2. The receptor was isolated from a man between 35 and 55 years old with primary liver carcinoma and hepatitis B virus infection. The source material was peripheral blood. The DNA for the CDR3 is TGTGCCAGCAGTTACGGGGGACTAGTGGGCCAATACGAGCAGTACTTC. Amino acid sequence: CASSYGGLVGQYEQYF.